This T cell receptor beta chain appears in the sequencing data of a study of blood T cells in healthy people across ages. Regarding the study as a whole: Changes in expanded clonotypes were possibly confounded, as the CMV status of donors was unknown.

On this clonotype itself: Its antigen is currently unknown. The CDR3 carries no conserved terminal phenylalanine or tryptophan, so it likely arises from a read error.

V was clipped by 0 bases and J by 3 bases, with 5 bases between them. CDR1 is LNHNV, CDR2 YYDKDF, per germline (reference sequence). The CDR3 totals 13 residues. The authors ran a second PCR of about 7 to 12 cycles using a sample-barcoded 5' primer and a J-beta primer mix. TCRdb reprocessed the 5' RACE reads with MiXCR, giving one entry per CDR3 protein. The sample has around 990,000 distinct CDR3 sequences, almost 25% seen once. These data also formed part of another study, on T cells of mothers and their children.

The chain joins TRBV15 to TRBJ2-5, with no clear D. This clonotype originated in a girl aged 2 to 9 in good health. The sequencing input was blood. The CDR3 nucleotides read TGTGCCACCAGCAGAGAAAGAGAAGAGACCCAGTACTCC. Amino acid sequence: CATSREREETQYS.